Detailed here is one TCR beta chain. Its antigen is not identified. This entry is derived from a study of response to subunit inactivated influenza vaccine. This CDR3 region has 15 residues. Germline V gene lookup returns CDR1 MDHEN and CDR2 SYDVKM. The trim removed 5 bases at V and 1 base at J, leaving 4 bases unmatched. From the RT-PCR reads, TCRdb called clonotypes with MiXCR, one entry per CDR3 protein. Seen here are roughly 700,000 distinct CDR3 sequences, around 13% observed once, and the top ten hold 6.5% to 8.5%. Whole-study results and caveats: Only a handful of new T cells, the authors suggested, are recruited with each seasonal influenza vaccination.

Here the sequenced sample was PBMCs from blood, taken roughly 2 weeks before vaccination. The receptor was isolated from a man aged 45 to 65 who received an inactivated influenza vaccine. The V call is TRBV28, the J call TRBJ2-3; 9 nucleotides agree with TRBD1. DNA of the CDR3: TGTGCCAGCAGTCGGGACAGGGCCGGCACAGATACGCAGTATTTT. It codes for CASSRDRAGTDTQYF.